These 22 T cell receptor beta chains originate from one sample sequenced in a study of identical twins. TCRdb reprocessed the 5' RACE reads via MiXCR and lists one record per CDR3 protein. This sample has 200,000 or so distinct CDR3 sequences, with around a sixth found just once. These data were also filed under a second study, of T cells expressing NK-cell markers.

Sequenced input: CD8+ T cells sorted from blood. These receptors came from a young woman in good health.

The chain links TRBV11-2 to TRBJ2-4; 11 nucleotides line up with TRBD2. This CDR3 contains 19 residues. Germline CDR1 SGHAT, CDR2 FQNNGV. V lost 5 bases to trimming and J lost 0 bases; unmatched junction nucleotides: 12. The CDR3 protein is CASSRPTSGMSLAKNIQYF. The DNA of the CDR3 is TGTGCCAGCAGCCGACCGACTAGCGGGATGAGTCTAGCCAAAAACATTCAGTACTTC.

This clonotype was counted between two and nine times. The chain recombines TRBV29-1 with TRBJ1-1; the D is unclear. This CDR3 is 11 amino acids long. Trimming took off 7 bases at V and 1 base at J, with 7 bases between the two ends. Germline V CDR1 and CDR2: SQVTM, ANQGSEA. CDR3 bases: TGCAGCGGGTTGGAGAACACTGAAGCTTTCTTT. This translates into CSGLENTEAFF. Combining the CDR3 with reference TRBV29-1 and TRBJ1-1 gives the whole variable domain SAVISQKPSRDICQRGTSLTIQCQVDSQVTMMFWYRQQPGQSLTLIATANQGSEATYESGFVIDKFPISRPNLTFSTLTVSNMSPEDSSIYLCSGLENTEAFFGQGTRLTVV.

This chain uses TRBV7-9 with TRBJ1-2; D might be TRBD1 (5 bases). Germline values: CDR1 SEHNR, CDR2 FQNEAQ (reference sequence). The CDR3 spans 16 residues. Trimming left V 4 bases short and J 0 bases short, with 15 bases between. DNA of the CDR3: TGTGCCAGCAGCTGGGGTAAGGGGCGAGCTAACTATGGCTACACCTTC. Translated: CASSWGKGRANYGYTF.

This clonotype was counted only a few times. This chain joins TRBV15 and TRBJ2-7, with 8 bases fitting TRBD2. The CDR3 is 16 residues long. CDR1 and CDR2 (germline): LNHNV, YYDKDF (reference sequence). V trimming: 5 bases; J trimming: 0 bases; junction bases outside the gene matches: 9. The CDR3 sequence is CATSPAERETSYEQYF. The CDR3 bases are TGTGCCACCAGCCCCGCGGAGCGGGAGACCTCCTACGAGCAGTACTTC.

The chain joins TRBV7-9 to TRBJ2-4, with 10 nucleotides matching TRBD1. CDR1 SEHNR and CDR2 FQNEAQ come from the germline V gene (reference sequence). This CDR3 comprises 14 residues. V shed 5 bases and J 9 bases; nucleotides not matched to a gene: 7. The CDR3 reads CASSDRDRGGIQYF. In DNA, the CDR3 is TGTGCCAGCAGCGACCGGGACAGGGGCGGCATTCAGTACTTC.

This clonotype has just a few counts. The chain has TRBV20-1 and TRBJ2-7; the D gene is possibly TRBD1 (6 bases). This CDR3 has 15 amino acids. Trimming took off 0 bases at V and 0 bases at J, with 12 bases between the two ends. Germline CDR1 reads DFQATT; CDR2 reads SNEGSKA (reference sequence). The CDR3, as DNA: TGCAGTGCTAGAGAAGTAGGGACACCCTCCTACGAGCAGTACTTC. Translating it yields CSAREVGTPSYEQYF.

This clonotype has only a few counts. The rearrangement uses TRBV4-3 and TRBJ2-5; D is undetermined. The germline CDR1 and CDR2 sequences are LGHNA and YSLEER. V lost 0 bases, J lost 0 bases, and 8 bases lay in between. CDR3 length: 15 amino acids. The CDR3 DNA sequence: TGCGCCAGCAGCCAAGATTGGACGGACCAAGAGACCCAGTACTTC. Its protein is CASSQDWTDQETQYF.

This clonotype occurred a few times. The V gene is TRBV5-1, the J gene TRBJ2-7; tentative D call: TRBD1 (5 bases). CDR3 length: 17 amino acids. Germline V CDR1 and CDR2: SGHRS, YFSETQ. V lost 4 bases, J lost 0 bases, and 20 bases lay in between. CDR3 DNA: TGCGCCAGCAGCCCGCTCCCACAGGCCTTGTACTCCTACGAGCAGTACTTC. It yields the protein CASSPLPQALYSYEQYF.

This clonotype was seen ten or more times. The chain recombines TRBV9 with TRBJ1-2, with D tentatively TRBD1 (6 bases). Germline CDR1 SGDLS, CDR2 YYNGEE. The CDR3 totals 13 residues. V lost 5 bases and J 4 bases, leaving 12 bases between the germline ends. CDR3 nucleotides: TGTGCCAGCAGTGACAGACAGGCCTATGGCTACACCTTC. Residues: CASSDRQAYGYTF.

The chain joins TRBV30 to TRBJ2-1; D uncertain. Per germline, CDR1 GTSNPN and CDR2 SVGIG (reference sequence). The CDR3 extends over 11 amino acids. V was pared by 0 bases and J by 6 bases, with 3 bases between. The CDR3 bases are TGTGCCTGGAGTGTTGTCAATGAGCAGTTCTTC. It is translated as CAWSVVNEQFF.

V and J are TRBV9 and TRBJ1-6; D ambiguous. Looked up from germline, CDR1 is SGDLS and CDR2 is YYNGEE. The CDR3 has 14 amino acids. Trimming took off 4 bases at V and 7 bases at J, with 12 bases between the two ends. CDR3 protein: CASSPPDGNSPLHF. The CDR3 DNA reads TGTGCCAGCAGCCCCCCGGACGGGAATTCACCCCTCCACTTT.

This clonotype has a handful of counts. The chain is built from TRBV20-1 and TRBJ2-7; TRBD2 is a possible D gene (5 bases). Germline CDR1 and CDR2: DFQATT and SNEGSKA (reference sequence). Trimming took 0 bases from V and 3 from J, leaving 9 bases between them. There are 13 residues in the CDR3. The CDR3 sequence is CSAREGDYYEQYF. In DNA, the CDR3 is TGCAGTGCTAGAGAGGGAGATTACTACGAGCAGTACTTC.

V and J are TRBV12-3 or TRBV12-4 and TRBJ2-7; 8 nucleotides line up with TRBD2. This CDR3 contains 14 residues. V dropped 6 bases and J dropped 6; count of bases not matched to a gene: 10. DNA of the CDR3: TGTGCCAGCAGCACCGGGACTAGTATATCCGAGCAGTACTTC. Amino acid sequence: CASSTGTSISEQYF.

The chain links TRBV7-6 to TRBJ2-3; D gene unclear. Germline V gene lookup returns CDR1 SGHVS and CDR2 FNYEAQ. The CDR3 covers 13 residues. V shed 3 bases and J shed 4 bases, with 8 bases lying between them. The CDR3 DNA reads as TGTGCCAGCAGCTTTAACCCGTCAGATACGCAGTATTTT. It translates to CASSFNPSDTQYF.

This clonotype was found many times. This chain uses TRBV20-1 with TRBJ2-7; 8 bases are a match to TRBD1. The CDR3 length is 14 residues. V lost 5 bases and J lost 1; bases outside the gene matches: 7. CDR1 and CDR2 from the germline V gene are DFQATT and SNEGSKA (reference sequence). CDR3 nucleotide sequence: TGCAGTGCTCTAGGGGACAGGTTATCCTACGAGCAGTACTTC. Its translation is CSALGDRLSYEQYF.

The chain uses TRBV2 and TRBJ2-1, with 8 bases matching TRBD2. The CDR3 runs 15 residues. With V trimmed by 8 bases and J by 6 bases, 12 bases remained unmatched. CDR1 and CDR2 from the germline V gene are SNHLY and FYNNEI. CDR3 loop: CASSTTGTRPNEQFF. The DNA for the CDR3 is TGTGCCAGCTCGACGACCGGGACTAGACCCAATGAGCAGTTCTTC.

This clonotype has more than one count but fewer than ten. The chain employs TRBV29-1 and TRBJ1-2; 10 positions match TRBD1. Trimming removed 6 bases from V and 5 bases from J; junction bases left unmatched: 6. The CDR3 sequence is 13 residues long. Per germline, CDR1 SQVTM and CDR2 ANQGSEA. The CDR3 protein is CSVRDRGGYGYTF. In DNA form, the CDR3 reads TGCAGCGTACGGGACAGGGGAGGGTATGGCTACACCTTC. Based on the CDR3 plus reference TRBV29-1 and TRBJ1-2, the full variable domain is SAVISQKPSRDICQRGTSLTIQCQVDSQVTMMFWYRQQPGQSLTLIATANQGSEATYESGFVIDKFPISRPNLTFSTLTVSNMSPEDSSIYLCSVRDRGGYGYTFGSGTRLTVV.

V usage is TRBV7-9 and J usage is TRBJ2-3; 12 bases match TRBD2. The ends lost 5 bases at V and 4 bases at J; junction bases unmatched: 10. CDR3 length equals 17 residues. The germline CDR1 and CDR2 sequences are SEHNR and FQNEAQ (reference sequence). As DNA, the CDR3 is TGTGCCAGCAGCCCCCCCACTAGCGGGGGGTCTCCAGATACGCAGTATTTT. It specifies CASSPPTSGGSPDTQYF.

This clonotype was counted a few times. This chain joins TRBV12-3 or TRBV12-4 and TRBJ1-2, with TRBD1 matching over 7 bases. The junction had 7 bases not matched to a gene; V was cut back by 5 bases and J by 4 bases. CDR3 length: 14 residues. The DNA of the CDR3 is TGTGCCAGCAGTGCCGGGACAGTCGTCTATGGCTACACCTTC. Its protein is CASSAGTVVYGYTF.

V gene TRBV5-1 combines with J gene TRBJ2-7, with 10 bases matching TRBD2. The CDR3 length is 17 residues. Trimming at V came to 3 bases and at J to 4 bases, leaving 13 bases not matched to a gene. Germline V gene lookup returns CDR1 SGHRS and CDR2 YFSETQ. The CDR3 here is CASSSRSLAGESYEQYF. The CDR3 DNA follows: TGCGCCAGCAGCTCCCGTTCCCTAGCGGGAGAGAGTTACGAGCAGTACTTC.

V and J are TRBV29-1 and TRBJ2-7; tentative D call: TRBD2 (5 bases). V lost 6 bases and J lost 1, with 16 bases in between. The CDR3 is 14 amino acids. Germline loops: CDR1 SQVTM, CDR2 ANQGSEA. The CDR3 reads CSVEEDGNSYEQYF. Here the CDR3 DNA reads TGCAGCGTGGAGGAAGACGGAAATTCCTACGAGCAGTACTTC.

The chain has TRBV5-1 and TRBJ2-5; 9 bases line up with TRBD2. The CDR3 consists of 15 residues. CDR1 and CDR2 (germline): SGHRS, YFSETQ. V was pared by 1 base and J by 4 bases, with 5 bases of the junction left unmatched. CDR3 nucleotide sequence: TGCGCCAGCAGCTTGAGGCTAGCGGGATCAGAGACCCAGTACTTC. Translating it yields CASSLRLAGSETQYF.